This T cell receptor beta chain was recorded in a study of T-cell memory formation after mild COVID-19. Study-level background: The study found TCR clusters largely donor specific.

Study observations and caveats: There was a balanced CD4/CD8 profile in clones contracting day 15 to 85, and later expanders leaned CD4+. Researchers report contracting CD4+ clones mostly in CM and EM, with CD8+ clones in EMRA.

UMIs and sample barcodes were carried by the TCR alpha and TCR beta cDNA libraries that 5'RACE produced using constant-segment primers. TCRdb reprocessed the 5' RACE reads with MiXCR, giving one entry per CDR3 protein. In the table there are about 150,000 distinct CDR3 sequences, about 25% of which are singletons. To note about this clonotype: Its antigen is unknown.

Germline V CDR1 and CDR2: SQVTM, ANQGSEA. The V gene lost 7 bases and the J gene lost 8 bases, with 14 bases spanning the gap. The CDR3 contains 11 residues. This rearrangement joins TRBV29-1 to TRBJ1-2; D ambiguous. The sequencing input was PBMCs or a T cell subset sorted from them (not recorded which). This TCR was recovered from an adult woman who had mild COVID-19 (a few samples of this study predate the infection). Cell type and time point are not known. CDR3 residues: CSAGPAEGYTF. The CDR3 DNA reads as TGCAGCGCCGGGCCCGCGGAGGGCTACACCTTC.